A selection of T cell receptor beta chains follows, all from one sample in a study of blood T cell repertoires in COVID-19. Clones were sequenced by immunoSEQ multiplex PCR, and TCRdb holds only the in-frame ones, with some missing. The table records roughly 100,000 clones, around 82% of them present only once. Sequenced sample: peripheral blood. Receptors originate from a man between 60 and 75 years old with acute or convalescent COVID-19. Both conserved end residues are part of each CDR3. The order of the fields is D gene, J gene, clone size, V gene, CDR3 protein, CDR3 DNA. D genes are given only for firm matches. Part of the rows lack a size; the others show once, few, many or a class for expanded clones.

d_gene: TRBD1
j_gene: TRBJ2-1
abundance: -
v_gene: TRBV11-2
CDR3aa: CASSFGQGAYNEQFF
CDR3nt: TGTGCCAGCAGCTTCGGACAGGGGGCTTACAATGAGCAGTTCTTC

d_gene: -
j_gene: TRBJ2-3
abundance: -
v_gene: TRBV6-5
CDR3aa: CASSYRSTDTQYF
CDR3nt: TGTGCCAGCAGTTACCGGAGCACAGATACGCAGTATTTT

d_gene: -
j_gene: TRBJ1-1
abundance: -
v_gene: TRBV4-3
CDR3aa: CASSHDTGLNTEAFF
CDR3nt: TGCGCCAGCAGCCATGATACAGGGCTGAACACTGAAGCTTTCTTT

d_gene: -
j_gene: TRBJ1-1
abundance: -
v_gene: TRBV28
CDR3aa: CASSPSGSMNTEAFF
CDR3nt: TGTGCCAGCTCCCCATCAGGCAGCATGAACACTGAAGCTTTCTTT

d_gene: TRBD1
j_gene: TRBJ1-2
abundance: -
v_gene: TRBV7-2
CDR3aa: CASSHRQGDYGYTF
CDR3nt: TGTGCCAGCAGCCACCGACAGGGCGACTATGGCTACACCTTC

d_gene: -
j_gene: TRBJ1-6
abundance: -
v_gene: TRBV11-2
CDR3aa: CASSVHRDTSPLHF
CDR3nt: TGTGCCAGCAGCGTACACAGGGATACTTCACCCCTCCACTTT

d_gene: TRBD1
j_gene: TRBJ1-5
abundance: -
v_gene: TRBV5-8
CDR3aa: CASSPGDSRNQPQHF
CDR3nt: TGTGCCAGCAGCCCCGGGGACAGCCGCAATCAGCCCCAGCATTTT

d_gene: TRBD1
j_gene: TRBJ1-4
abundance: -
v_gene: TRBV4-1
CDR3aa: CASSQTGATNEKLFF
CDR3nt: TGCGCCAGCAGCCAGACAGGGGCAACTAATGAAAAACTGTTTTTT

d_gene: TRBD1
j_gene: TRBJ1-1
abundance: -
v_gene: TRBV27
CDR3aa: CASSHGTGWGNTEAFF
CDR3nt: TGTGCCAGCAGTCACGGGACAGGGTGGGGGAACACTGAAGCTTTCTTT

d_gene: -
j_gene: TRBJ2-4
abundance: -
v_gene: TRBV5-1
CDR3aa: CASSLGGLAKNIQYF
CDR3nt: TGCGCCAGCAGCTTAGGAGGTCTAGCCAAAAACATTCAGTACTTC

d_gene: TRBD1
j_gene: TRBJ2-7
abundance: -
v_gene: TRBV11-2
CDR3aa: CASSLAGGQSYEQYF
CDR3nt: TGTGCCAGCAGCTTAGCAGGGGGACAGTCCTACGAGCAGTACTTC

d_gene: -
j_gene: TRBJ1-2
abundance: -
v_gene: TRBV6-2/TRBV6-3
CDR3aa: CASSWGGAFYGYTF
CDR3nt: TGTGCCAGCAGTTGGGGCGGAGCTTTCTATGGCTACACCTTC

d_gene: TRBD1
j_gene: TRBJ2-7
abundance: -
v_gene: TRBV18
CDR3aa: CASSPSGQGVHEQYF
CDR3nt: TGTGCCAGCTCACCTTCCGGACAGGGGGTCCACGAGCAGTACTTC

d_gene: -
j_gene: TRBJ1-1
abundance: -
v_gene: TRBV13
CDR3aa: CASSLPSDTKAFF
CDR3nt: TGTGCCAGCAGCTTACCCTCGGACACCAAAGCTTTCTTT

d_gene: -
j_gene: TRBJ1-1
abundance: -
v_gene: TRBV18
CDR3aa: CASSPDTMNTEAFF
CDR3nt: TGTGCCAGCTCACCAGACACCATGAACACTGAAGCTTTCTTT

d_gene: -
j_gene: TRBJ1-2
abundance: -
v_gene: TRBV5-6
CDR3aa: CASSWRSGVDYGYTF
CDR3nt: TGTGCCAGCAGCTGGCGGTCCGGGGTCGACTATGGCTACACCTTC

d_gene: TRBD2
j_gene: TRBJ2-7
abundance: once
v_gene: TRBV2
CDR3aa: CASSDLGRTYEQYF
CDR3nt: TGTGCCAGCAGTGACCTCGGGAGGACCTACGAGCAGTACTTC

d_gene: -
j_gene: TRBJ2-5
abundance: -
v_gene: TRBV28
CDR3aa: CATNSRAGPETQYF
CDR3nt: TGTGCCACCAACTCAAGGGCAGGGCCGGAGACCCAGTACTTC